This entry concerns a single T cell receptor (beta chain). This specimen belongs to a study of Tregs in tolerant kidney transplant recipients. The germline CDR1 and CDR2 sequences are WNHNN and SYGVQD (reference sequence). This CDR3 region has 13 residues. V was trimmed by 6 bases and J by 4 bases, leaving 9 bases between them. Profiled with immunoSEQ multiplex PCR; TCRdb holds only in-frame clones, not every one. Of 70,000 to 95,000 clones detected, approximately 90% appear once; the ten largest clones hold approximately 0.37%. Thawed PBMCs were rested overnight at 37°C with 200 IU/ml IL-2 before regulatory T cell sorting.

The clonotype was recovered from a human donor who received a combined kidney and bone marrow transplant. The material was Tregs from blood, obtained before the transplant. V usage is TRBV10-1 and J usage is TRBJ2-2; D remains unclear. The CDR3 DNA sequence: TGCGCCAGCAGGCCCGCTCTCACCGGGGAGCTGTTTTTT. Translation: CASRPALTGELFF.